One and the same sample provided the 31 T cell receptor beta chains below, sequenced in a study of T cells in Graves' hyperthyroidism and ophthalmopathy. Researchers amplified the TCR beta CDR3 regions from RNA transcripts. The HTBI primer set drove a first-round RT-PCR of the TCR CDR3. TCRdb redid the calling of the multiplex PCR reads with MiXCR, one entry per CDR3 protein. Here the sample spans more than 75,000 distinct CDR3 sequences, 51% being singletons. The sequenced material came from blood. The receptors originated from a woman aged 40 to 50 with Graves' hyperthyroidism.

A note on this clonotype: A read error may explain this, as a much larger clone is one base away. The conserved phenylalanine or tryptophan normally closing the CDR3 is absent here, so this likely arose from a read error. The chain recombines TRBV12-3 or TRBV12-4 with TRBJ2-7, with D perhaps matching TRBD2 (5 bases). Trimming left V 2 bases short and J 0 bases short, with 8 bases between. The CDR3 is 14 residues long. CDR3 in amino acids: CASSLPGTSYEQYS. CDR3 nucleotides: TGTGCCAGCAGTTTACCGGGAACCTCCTACGAGCAGTACTCC.

The gene calls are TRBV7-6 and TRBJ2-7, with a weak D call TRBD2 (6 bases). Germline-derived CDR1 and CDR2 are SGHVS and FNYEAQ. V shed 5 bases and J shed 5 bases, with 16 bases lying between them. This CDR3 comprises 14 residues. CDR3 in DNA: TGTGCCAGCAGCCCTCGGGGGTACGAGGACGAGCAGTACTTC. It translates to CASSPRGYEDEQYF.

The chain combines TRBV10-3 with TRBJ1-5, with 8 bases lining up with TRBD1. The CDR3 spans 14 residues. Looked up from germline, CDR1 is ENHRY and CDR2 is SYGVKD. Trimming at V came to 4 bases and at J to 6 bases, leaving 5 bases not matched to a gene. Here the CDR3 DNA reads TGTGCCATCAGTGCTAGAGGGACAGGTCAGCCCCAGCATTTT. Amino acid sequence: CAISARGTGQPQHF.

The chain employs TRBV20-1 and TRBJ1-5; the D is unclear. Per the germline V gene, CDR1 is DFQATT and CDR2 is SNEGSKA (reference sequence). There are 15 residues in the CDR3. Trimming pared 5 bases from V and 11 bases from J, leaving 25 bases between. CDR3 in DNA: TGCAGTGCTTCCCGGGGAGCAGCGGCGGCGGAGACCCAGCATTTT. Translating gives CSASRGAAAAETQHF.

A note on this clonotype: Because the CDR3 is missing its conserved closing phenylalanine or tryptophan, this is likely a read error. The chain carries TRBV13 and TRBJ1-5; D is unresolved. CDR1 PRHDT and CDR2 FYEKMQ come from the germline V gene (reference sequence). The CDR3 loop spans 13 amino acids. CDR3 sequence: CASSLGVAGDQHS. Written as DNA, the CDR3 is TGCGCCAGCAGCCTCGGGGTGGCGGGCGACCAGCATTCT.

This clonotype was detected once. The CDR3 ends on some other residue instead of the conserved phenylalanine or tryptophan, so this is likely a read error. The DNA is omitted, as the CDR3 cannot be located on it reliably, and the CDR3 follows TCRdb's listing. The rearrangement joins TRBV20-1 to TRBJ2-6. From germline, CDR1 is DFQATT and CDR2 SNEGSKA (reference sequence). The CDR3 numbers 15 amino acids, ends counted. This chain's CDR3 is CSARVPDSEANVLTS.

This clonotype was counted many times. The J gene is TRBJ1-5, the V gene TRBV12-3 or TRBV12-4; a possible D gene is TRBD1 (5 bases). Deletions cut 7 bases from V and 1 base from J, with 20 bases between. CDR3 length: 17 residues. CDR3 residues: CASNGARGVGSNQPQHF. The DNA for the CDR3 is TGTGCCAGCAATGGGGCCCGGGGCGTCGGCAGCAATCAGCCCCAGCATTTT.

Details on this clonotype: Given a much more abundant clone one base away, this may be a read error. The chain has TRBV2 and TRBJ1-1; 10 bases are a match to TRBD1. Germline V gene data show CDR1 as SNHLY and CDR2 as FYNNEI. This CDR3 has 14 residues. The CDR3 bases are TGTGCCGGCAGTTCGAGACAGGGGGCGGCTGAAGCTTTCTTT. Protein sequence: CAGSSRQGAAEAFF.

This clonotype was counted a few times. This chain uses TRBV7-9 with TRBJ1-2; perhaps TRBD1 as D (6 bases). Germline-derived CDR1 and CDR2 are SEHNR and FQNEAQ (reference sequence). CDR3 length: 12 amino acids. Trimming took off 3 bases at V and 10 bases at J, with 12 bases between the two ends. The CDR3 DNA is TGTGCCAGCAGCTTCATCGGACAGCTCTACACCTTC. This translates into CASSFIGQLYTF.

The gene calls are TRBV7-2 and TRBJ2-7; 13 bases map to TRBD2. The CDR3 loop spans 15 amino acids. The trim removed 6 bases at V and 7 bases at J, leaving 9 bases unmatched. Germline V gene data show CDR1 as SGHTA and CDR2 as FQGNSA. CDR3 sequence (DNA): TGTGCCAGCAGTTACGGACTAGCGGGAGCGGGAGAGCAGTACTTC. As protein: CASSYGLAGAGEQYF.

In this sample, this clonotype turned up many times. The chain carries TRBV5-6 and TRBJ1-5; 10 bases agree with TRBD1. J was trimmed by 7 bases and V by 4 bases; bases with no gene match: 8. CDR3 length: 15 residues. The germline CDR1 and CDR2 sequences are SGHDT and YYEEEE. This chain's CDR3 is CASSVKRQGAQPQHF. CDR3 nucleotides: TGTGCCAGCAGCGTAAAGAGACAGGGGGCACAGCCCCAGCATTTT.

Turning to this clonotype: Possible read error: a much larger clone is one base away. The V gene is TRBV5-1, the J gene TRBJ2-7; D gene ambiguous. The CDR3 is 15 amino acids. Trimming left V 3 bases short and J 3 bases short, with 16 bases between. In germline, CDR1 is SGHRS, CDR2 YFSETQ. CDR3 DNA sequence: TGCGCCAGCAGCTGTCGGACGGATTCATTCTACGAGCAGTACTTC. Amino acids: CASSCRTDSFYEQYF.

The V and J genes are TRBV10-3 and TRBJ2-1, with 12 bases fitting TRBD2. The CDR3 has 16 residues. Germline trimming cut 3 bases from V and 5 bases from J; bases unmatched to any gene: 5. The germline CDR1 and CDR2 sequences are ENHRY and SYGVKD. The CDR3 nucleotides read TGTGCCATCAGTGACCGGACTAGCGGGACCCACAATGAGCAGTTCTTC. Its protein product is CAISDRTSGTHNEQFF.

This clonotype was counted a few times. This chain uses TRBV2 with TRBJ2-5; TRBD2 matches 10 bases. The junction had 7 bases not matched to a gene; V was cut back by 5 bases and J by 7 bases. Per the germline V gene, CDR1 is SNHLY and CDR2 is FYNNEI. This CDR3 spans 14 amino acids. This chain's CDR3 is CASSKGLAARTQYF. DNA for the CDR3: TGTGCCAGCAGTAAAGGACTAGCGGCAAGGACCCAGTACTTC.

The chain employs TRBV11-2 and TRBJ1-5; D call uncertain. Trimming left V 5 bases short and J 0 bases short, with 11 bases between. The CDR3 sequence is 15 residues long. Germline lookup yields CDR1 SGHAT and CDR2 FQNNGV. The DNA of the CDR3 is TGTGCCAGCAGCCTTCCGGGGTATAGCAATCAGCCCCAGCATTTT. Translating it yields CASSLPGYSNQPQHF. Drawing the rest from reference TRBV11-2 and TRBJ1-5, the complete variable domain is EAGVAQSPRYKIIEKRQSVAFWCNPISGHATLYWYQQILGQGPKLLIQFQNNGVVDDSQLPKDRFSAERLKGVDSTLKIQPAKLEDSAVYLCASSLPGYSNQPQHFGDGTRLSIL.

This clonotype has more than one count but fewer than ten. At one boundary the junction diverges from the germline segment, which might be a read error. This rearrangement joins TRBV7-6 to TRBJ2-5; a possible D gene is TRBD2 (5 bases). The CDR3 contains 13 residues. Per the germline V gene, CDR1 is SGHVS and CDR2 is FNYEAQ. CDR3 in amino acids: CAISGGLPETQYF. CDR3 in DNA: TGTGCCATCAGCGGAGGACTCCCAGAGACCCAGTACTTC.

V is TRBV6-5 and J is TRBJ2-7; TRBD2 matches 7 bases. Germline V gene sequence: CDR1 MNHEY, CDR2 SVGAGI. The CDR3 has 13 amino acids. V lost 8 bases, J lost 2 bases, and 6 bases stayed unmatched. CDR3 residues: CASVPAGAYEQYF. CDR3 nucleotide sequence: TGTGCCAGCGTCCCGGCGGGAGCCTACGAGCAGTACTTC.

This rearrangement joins TRBV7-6 to TRBJ2-5; D assignment may be TRBD1 or TRBD2 (5 bases each). Germline-derived CDR1 and CDR2 are SGHVS and FNYEAQ. Trimming left V 4 bases short and J 2 bases short, with 14 bases between. The CDR3 has 15 amino acids. As DNA, the CDR3 is TGTGCCAGCAGCTCACACCGGGACCAGCAAGAGACCCAGTACTTC. Amino acids: CASSSHRDQQETQYF.

The rearrangement links TRBV7-6 to TRBJ2-5; TRBD2 matches at 7 bases. The CDR3 has 14 residues. The germline CDR1 and CDR2 sequences are SGHVS and FNYEAQ. V shed 1 base, J shed 5 bases, and the junction held 4 bases outside the gene matches. CDR3 amino acids: CASSLDAGAETQYF. CDR3 nucleotide sequence: TGTGCCAGCAGCTTAGATGCGGGAGCGGAGACCCAGTACTTC.

This clonotype came up many times. This chain connects TRBV20-1 to TRBJ2-5, with 11 bases matching TRBD2. The CDR3 contains 13 residues. Germline V gene sequence: CDR1 DFQATT, CDR2 SNEGSKA (reference sequence). The V segment lost 6 bases and the J segment 5 bases; nucleotides outside the gene matches: 5. This chain's CDR3 is CSAVLAGAETQYF. The CDR3, as DNA: TGCAGTGCCGTACTAGCGGGAGCTGAGACCCAGTACTTC.

The chain employs TRBV15 and TRBJ2-5; D is possibly TRBD1 (6 bases). The germline V gene encodes CDR1 LNHNV and CDR2 YYDKDF (reference sequence). CDR3 size: 15 residues. The DNA for the CDR3 is TGTGTTACCAGCAGAGATAGGGCAGGGGAGCTGACCCAGTACTTC. Its translation: CVTSRDRAGELTQYF.

This clonotype occurred a few times. V and J are TRBV7-9 and TRBJ1-4; 9 positions agree with TRBD1. CDR3 length: 14 amino acids. Germline V gene lookup returns CDR1 SEHNR and CDR2 FQNEAQ (reference sequence). V shed 1 base and J 8 bases; nucleotides not matched to a gene: 2. The CDR3 sequence is CASSLGDREEKLFF. The CDR3 DNA sequence: TGTGCCAGCAGCTTAGGGGACAGGGAGGAAAAACTGTTTTTT.

The chain uses TRBV10-3 and TRBJ1-6, with D hard to call. The CDR3 has 13 amino acids. Germline CDR1 is ENHRY and CDR2 is SYGVKD. V lost 6 bases, J lost 6 bases, and 9 bases lay in between. This CDR3 is CAISGDLNSPLHF. The DNA of the CDR3 is TGTGCCATCAGCGGCGATCTTAATTCACCCCTCCACTTT.

The chain couples TRBV5-1 to TRBJ1-4; 7 bases fit TRBD1. The CDR3 is 14 amino acids. Germline CDR1 reads SGHRS; CDR2 reads YFSETQ. Germline trimming cut 4 bases from V and 5 bases from J; bases unmatched to any gene: 5. DNA for the CDR3: TGCGCCAGCAGCCCAGGGACAGAGAATGAAAAACTGTTTTTT. Translated, it gives CASSPGTENEKLFF.

This clonotype is a singleton in its sample. This may be a read error: a much more frequent sequence differs by one nucleotide. No conserved phenylalanine or tryptophan ends this CDR3, so it is likely a read error. The chain joins TRBV4-1 to TRBJ2-2; D is undetermined. CDR3 length: 14 amino acids. The germline V gene encodes CDR1 MGHRA and CDR2 YSYEKL. CDR3 protein: CASSQMVFTGELFY. CDR3 DNA: TGTGCCAGCAGCCAAATGGTTTTCACCGGGGAGCTGTTTTAT.

The genes are TRBV7-6 and TRBJ1-1; the D gene is possibly TRBD1 (6 bases). The CDR3 runs 15 residues. In germline, CDR1 is SGHVS, CDR2 FNYEAQ. V lost 5 bases and J 4 bases, leaving 17 bases between the germline ends. Here the CDR3 DNA reads TGTGCCAGCAGCCCCGGACAGAATCTGAGCACTGAAGCTTTCTTT. This gives the protein CASSPGQNLSTEAFF.

The rearrangement uses TRBV7-2 and TRBJ1-1, with 8 bases identical to TRBD1. The CDR3 sequence is 14 residues long. The germline V gene has CDR1 SGHTA and CDR2 FQGNSA. J gave up 4 bases and V 5 bases, and 6 bases lay outside the gene matches. The CDR3 loop reads CASSPRTGFTEAFF. CDR3 nucleotide sequence: TGTGCCAGCAGCCCACGGACAGGGTTCACTGAAGCTTTCTTT.

This clonotype was counted ten times or more. V usage is TRBV20-1 and J usage is TRBJ2-7, with D uncertain. This CDR3 is 15 amino acids long. Trimming cost V 0 bases and J 0 bases, with 12 bases left between them. Germline V gene lookup returns CDR1 DFQATT and CDR2 SNEGSKA (reference sequence). The CDR3 sequence is CSARDRVKPSYEQYF. In DNA form, the CDR3 reads TGCAGTGCTAGAGATCGGGTCAAACCCTCCTACGAGCAGTACTTC.

The chain links TRBV10-3 to TRBJ1-6; D not certain. This CDR3 is 13 amino acids long. Trimming removed 4 bases at V and 7 bases at J, with 8 bases between. Germline-derived CDR1 and CDR2 are ENHRY and SYGVKD. The CDR3 DNA follows: TGTGCCATCAGTGGAGCGGGAAATTCACCCCTCCACTTT. It is translated as CAISGAGNSPLHF.

In the case of this clonotype: One base away lies a much larger clone, so this may be a sequencing read error. This chain connects TRBV6-5 to TRBJ2-7, with no clear D. The CDR3 totals 17 residues. The germline gives CDR1 MNHEY, CDR2 SVGAGI. The DNA for the CDR3 is TGTGTCAGCTCCCCAGGTTGGTGGGCTTCGAGCTCCTACGAGCAGTACTTC. Translating it yields CVSSPGWWASSSYEQYF.

In this sample, this clonotype turned up many times. The chain links TRBV6-6 to TRBJ2-7; no clear D gene. The CDR3 runs 12 residues. Germline loops: CDR1 MNHNY, CDR2 SVGAGI (reference sequence). Trimming removed 6 bases at V and 3 bases at J, with 9 bases between. CDR3 region: CASRDPYYEQYF. The DNA for the CDR3 is TGTGCCAGCAGGGACCCCTACTACGAGCAGTACTTC.